This T cell receptor beta chain was retrieved from a study of ipilimumab plus nivolumab after autologous stem cell transplantation. The overall study: The DLBCL group included primary refractory and relapsed cases.

Study-level findings and limits: TCR repertoire, Treg phenotype and gut microbiota reportedly support more study of this approach.

TCRdb's copy holds only in-frame clones and misses some; the assay was immunoSEQ multiplex PCR. The table lists more than 15,000 clones, roughly three quarters of them singletons. Ipilimumab, 1 mg/kg, started 14 to 28 days after autologous transplant. Patients got 3 mg/kg IV nivolumab weeks 1, 4, 7, 10, then biweekly through week 26. Trimming cost V 3 bases and J 4 bases, with 19 bases left between them. The CDR3 extends over 16 amino acids. Germline assignment: CDR1 SGHNT and CDR2 YYREEE (reference sequence). As for this clone: The antigen remains unidentified.

The chain couples TRBV5-4 to TRBJ2-5; no firm D call. This receptor was identified in a male donor with diffuse large B-cell lymphoma. The starting material was PBMCs, obtained in a trial of ipilimumab plus nivolumab as post-transplant consolidation. CDR3 sequence reads: CASSSPLSRVGETQYF. In DNA form, the CDR3 reads TGTGCCAGCAGCTCCCCTTTATCGAGAGTGGGAGAGACCCAGTACTTC.